This T cell receptor (beta chain) comes out of a study of T cell repertoires in cytomegalovirus infection. Across the study: Carrying CMV and the relevant HLA type showed in public TCR beta signatures.

This clonotype has only one observation. Its antigen is unknown. A single record per CDR3 protein comes from TCRdb applying MiXCR to the reads. The repertoire holds 510,000 or so distinct CDR3 sequences, with around a quarter as singletons. Study-wide results and limits: Totalled public TCR beta family frequency picked out people who carried CMV plus the relevant HLA.

J was trimmed by 3 bases and V by 8 bases; bases with no gene match: 4. The CDR3 is 14 residues long. The germline V gene has CDR1 KGHDR and CDR2 SFDVKD. The chain uses TRBV24-1 and TRBJ2-3; 10 bases fit TRBD2. The receptor was isolated from a human donor in good health (CMV status not recorded). Some clones in this sample may be carry-over from other donors' samples. Sequenced input: PBMCs. CDR3 nucleotide sequence: TGTGCCACCACTAGCGGGAGTTGGACAGATACGCAGTATTTT. The encoded protein is CATTSGSWTDTQYF.